The T cell receptor beta chain under discussion was sequenced for a study of blood T cell repertoires in COVID-19. About the research overall: Sites across the United States, Italy and Spain contributed samples from acute and convalescent COVID-19. The cDNA or gDNA used as material had been derived from T cells, B-cell-depleted T cells, or PBMCs.

Authors' data handling: The assay estimated nucleated cells by amplifying reference gene primers. Data came from immunoSEQ multiplex PCR; TCRdb stores just in-frame clones and leaves some out. V and J calls and clone size follow that table, whereas D and trimming were derived from the DNA. The sample has about 300,000 clones, around 87% seen once. The sequenced sample was peripheral blood. This TCR was sampled from a woman aged 40 to 55 who had recovered from COVID-19.

CDR3 DNA: TGTGCCAGCAGCGACAAAAACAGCACAGATACGCAGTATTTT. Translating gives CASSDKNSTDTQYF. The genes are TRBV9 and TRBJ2-3; D uncertain. This CDR3 region has 14 residues. V gave up 3 bases and J gave up 0 bases, with 8 bases separating them. In germline, CDR1 is SGDLS, CDR2 YYNGEE.